A selection of T cell receptor beta chains follows, all from one sample in a study of neoadjuvant anti-PD-1 for oral cavity cancer. The data were produced by immunoSEQ multiplex PCR, yet TCRdb's version contains in-frame clones alone and is incomplete. The sample yields thousands of clones, 59% seen once. Sample: tumor tissue, taken after nivolumab (anti-PD-1) treatment. The receptors come from a person aged 35-79 years with oral cavity squamous cell carcinoma. Each CDR3 is given with its conserved first and last residue. D genes are given only for firm matches. Expanded clones get a size class; other rows say once, few or many, or leave the size out.

cdr3_nt,cdr3_aa,clone_size,d_call,j_call,v_call
TGTGCCAGCAGCAAAGATGACAGCCCAACAACAACTCAATACAATGAGCAGTTCTTC,CASSKDDSPTTTQYNEQFF,NA,NA,TRBJ2-1,TRBV21-1
TGTGCCAACCAGAGGGACCGTGATCAGCCCCAGCATTTT,CANQRDRDQPQHF,NA,NA,TRBJ1-5,TRBV10-3
TGTGCCAGCAGACCGGGACAGGGATTGGGAGAGCAGTACTTC,CASRPGQGLGEQYF,NA,TRBD1,TRBJ2-7,TRBV6-5
TGTGCCAGCAGTTATGGGGGGGGACGAGAGACCCAGTACTTC,CASSYGGGRETQYF,NA,TRBD2,TRBJ2-5,TRBV6-5
TGCGCCAGCAGCGCGGGACTTCCAATGTGGGATACGCAGTATTTT,CASSAGLPMWDTQYF,NA,NA,TRBJ2-3,TRBV5-1
TGTGCCAGCAGTTTAGGGGGCTGGGGGACTAATGAAAAACTGTTTTTT,CASSLGGWGTNEKLFF,NA,NA,TRBJ1-4,TRBV27
TGTGCCATCACCTCCGGGACAGGAGGAAACACCATATATTTT,CAITSGTGGNTIYF,NA,TRBD1,TRBJ1-3,TRBV10-3
TGCAGCACAGGGGTTGTGGAGACCCAGTACTTC,CSTGVVETQYF,NA,TRBD1,TRBJ2-5,TRBV20-1
TGTGCCAGCAGTTGGGGACAGCTTGGAGAGACCCAGTACTTC,CASSWGQLGETQYF,NA,TRBD1,TRBJ2-5,TRBV6-6
TGCAGCGTTGCGTTCGGAGGAAGGGGCGAGCAGTACTTC,CSVAFGGRGEQYF,NA,NA,TRBJ2-7,TRBV29-1
TGTGCCAGCAGTTTTCCGGGAGGGTTCGAGCAGTACTTC,CASSFPGGFEQYF,NA,TRBD2,TRBJ2-7,TRBV27
TGTGCCAGCAGCCCCGGGACTAGCGGGCACAATGAGCAGTTCTTC,CASSPGTSGHNEQFF,few,TRBD2,TRBJ2-1,TRBV7-3
TGTGCCAGCAGTTTAGAGGGACGGCCTAACGTCCTGACTTTC,CASSLEGRPNVLTF,NA,NA,TRBJ2-6,TRBV27
TGTGCCAGCAGCAACCAGGGGGCGGGGCAGCCCCAGCATTTT,CASSNQGAGQPQHF,NA,TRBD1,TRBJ1-5,TRBV9
TGCGCCAGCAGCCGCCGACAGGACTCCTACAATGAGCAGTTCTTC,CASSRRQDSYNEQFF,NA,NA,TRBJ2-1,TRBV5-1
TGTGCCAACAGCTTCGGGACATGGGGGACCTACGAGCAGTACTTC,CANSFGTWGTYEQYF,NA,NA,TRBJ2-7,TRBV11-2
TGTGCCAGCAGCTATCAGGGACTCCCAAGGAATGAGCAGTTCTTC,CASSYQGLPRNEQFF,NA,NA,TRBJ2-1,TRBV6-6
TGTGCCATCAGTGGGGGACAGGGTGTGACTGAGCAGTTCTTC,CAISGGQGVTEQFF,NA,TRBD1,TRBJ2-1,TRBV10-3
TGTGCCAGCAGCCCCGGTCGGGGGTCCTATGGCTACACCTTC,CASSPGRGSYGYTF,NA,NA,TRBJ1-2,TRBV5-6
TGTGCCAGCAGCTCTCCGATGTTAAGGACAGGGATCTACGAGCAGTACTTC,CASSSPMLRTGIYEQYF,NA,TRBD1,TRBJ2-7,TRBV28
TGTGCCAGCAGCTTAATGTGGCTAGATACGCAGTATTTT,CASSLMWLDTQYF,NA,NA,TRBJ2-3,TRBV7-3